Each of the 24 T cell receptor beta chains below was sequenced from the same sample in a study of shared clonotypes between healthy human individuals. Data came from immunoSEQ multiplex PCR; TCRdb stores just in-frame clones and leaves some out. Of more than 2,000,000 clones listed, about 92% are singletons. The sequencing input was naive CD4+ T cells from PBMCs. Subset meaning: CD45RA+ positively selected. These receptors all come from a man between 18 and 29 years old in good health. Some clones in this sample may be carry-over from other donors' samples.

CDR3 loop: CASRTDGSSYEQYF. CDR3 sequence (DNA): TGTGCCAGCAGGACAGACGGGAGCTCCTACGAGCAGTACTTC. The chain couples TRBV25-1 to TRBJ2-7; D may be TRBD2 (6 bases). Per germline, CDR1 MGHDK and CDR2 SYGVNS. The CDR3 contains 14 residues. V lost 6 bases and J lost 0, with 12 bases in between.

This rearrangement joins TRBV9 to TRBJ2-7; 8 bases agree with TRBD1. The J segment lost 3 bases and the V segment lost 2 bases, leaving 10 bases of the junction unmatched. This CDR3 is built from 16 residues. Germline V lookup: CDR1 SGDLS, CDR2 YYNGEE. Here the CDR3 DNA reads TGTGCCAGCAGCGTCCAGGGGGCAGGTCATCTCTACGAGCAGTACTTC. Its translation: CASSVQGAGHLYEQYF.

V usage is TRBV6-5 and J usage is TRBJ2-7; a weak D match, TRBD1 (6 bases). Per the germline V gene, CDR1 is MNHEY and CDR2 is SVGAGI. V shed 6 bases and J shed 7 bases, with 16 bases lying between them. The CDR3 contains 13 residues. DNA of the CDR3: TGTGCCAGCAGCAGAGGGGGATCTGGGGAGCAGTACTTC. Protein: CASSRGGSGEQYF.

The chain uses TRBV7-2 and TRBJ2-1; no definite D call. The V and J ends lost 5 bases and 15 bases respectively, with 20 bases between them. The CDR3 covers 13 residues. The germline CDR1 and CDR2 sequences are SGHTA and FQGNSA. The DNA of the CDR3 is TGTGCCAGCAGCCCAGTTCCCGGTCGCCGCTTGTTCTTC. Its translation: CASSPVPGRRLFF.

The CDR3 region has the DNA TGCGCCAGCAGCTCAACTAGCGGGACCTTAAGTCGGCAATACGAGCAGTACTTC. Protein sequence: CASSSTSGTLSRQYEQYF. The V gene is TRBV5-1, the J gene TRBJ2-7; 10 positions match TRBD2. V lost 3 bases and J lost 4; bases outside the gene matches: 16. Germline CDR1 SGHRS, CDR2 YFSETQ. The CDR3 sequence is 18 residues long.

The chain combines TRBV7-6 with TRBJ2-3; the match to TRBD2 covers 12 bases. CDR3 length: 18 residues. V gave up 2 bases and J gave up 3 bases; unmatched junction bases: 9. Germline V CDR1 and CDR2: SGHVS, FNYEAQ. CDR3 in DNA: TGTGCCAGCAGCTTACTGTCTAGCGGGAGGGCCGAGACAGATACGCAGTATTTT. Encoded protein: CASSLLSSGRAETDTQYF. The entire variable domain, with the rest obtained from reference TRBV7-6 and TRBJ2-3, is as follows: GAGVSQSPRYKVTKRGQDVALRCDPISGHVSLYWYRQALGQGPEFLTYFNYEAQQDKSGLPNDRFSAERPEGSISTLTIQRTEQRDSAMYRCASSLLSSGRAETDTQYFGPGTRLTVL.

The CDR3 nucleotides read TGTGCCAGCAGCTTCAGGGCGGTGGACTTTGCAACTAATGAAAAACTGTTTTTT. Residues: CASSFRAVDFATNEKLFF. This chain uses TRBV5-5 with TRBJ1-4, with D maybe TRBD1 (5 bases). CDR1 and CDR2 (germline): SGHKS, YYEKEE (reference sequence). This CDR3 comprises 18 residues. V was clipped by 2 bases and J by 0 bases, with 17 bases between them.

This clone appeared a few times. Within the sample, other DNA sequences also encode this same CDR3. The V call is TRBV7-2, the J call TRBJ1-5; 7 nucleotides match TRBD1. Germline V lookup: CDR1 SGHTA, CDR2 FQGNSA. Germline trimming cut 1 base from V and 6 bases from J; bases unmatched to any gene: 3. The CDR3 is 14 residues long. CDR3 sequence reads: CASSLGQGGQPQHF. The CDR3 DNA reads TGTGCCAGCAGCTTAGGACAGGGCGGTCAGCCCCAGCATTTT.

This chain connects TRBV25-1 to TRBJ2-3; 11 nucleotides align to TRBD2. Trimming removed 2 bases from V and 0 bases from J; junction bases left unmatched: 4. Germline CDR1 is MGHDK and CDR2 is SYGVNS. The CDR3 runs 17 residues. This chain's CDR3 is CASSEPGLAASTDTQYF. CDR3 sequence (DNA): TGTGCCAGCAGTGAACCGGGACTAGCGGCAAGCACAGATACGCAGTATTTT.

In its sample, this clone was seen once. This sequence joins TRBV5-6 and TRBJ2-3; 8 bases map to TRBD1. Germline lookup yields CDR1 SGHDT and CDR2 YYEEEE. This CDR3 has 16 residues. The V gene end was trimmed by 2 bases and the J gene end by 5 bases; junction bases not matched to a gene: 10. CDR3: CASSLVSGGSGDTQYF. CDR3 sequence (DNA): TGTGCCAGCAGCTTAGTCTCAGGGGGCTCTGGAGATACGCAGTATTTT.

The chain carries TRBV7-9 and TRBJ1-4; 7 nucleotides match TRBD1. Germline CDR1 reads SEHNR; CDR2 reads FQNEAQ (reference sequence). J lost 8 bases, V lost 8 bases, and 8 bases had no gene match. The CDR3 totals 13 residues. The CDR3 DNA is TGTGCCAGCTCCGACAGGGCTGACGAAAAACTGTTTTTT. Amino acid sequence: CASSDRADEKLFF.

CDR3 in DNA: TGTGCCAGCAGTGGGGCTAGCGGAAAAGAGACCCAGTACTTC. Its protein is CASSGASGKETQYF. The chain is built from TRBV2 and TRBJ2-5, with 7 bases matching TRBD2. This CDR3 spans 14 amino acids. V lost 4 bases and J lost 3; bases outside the gene matches: 5. Germline assignment: CDR1 SNHLY and CDR2 FYNNEI.

This chain joins TRBV29-1 and TRBJ2-7; TRBD1 is a possible D gene (7 bases). Germline CDR1 reads SQVTM; CDR2 reads ANQGSEA. This CDR3 is 13 amino acids long. V gave up 5 bases and J gave up 3 bases, with 14 bases separating them. DNA of the CDR3: TGCAGCGTTTCATCCCAGGGGGGCTACGAGCAGTACTTC. It encodes CSVSSQGGYEQYF.

To note about this clone: The sample contains more than one DNA sequence encoding this CDR3. The V and J genes are TRBV5-4 and TRBJ2-3; D is perhaps TRBD1 (5 bases). Between the trimmed V and J ends, which lost 0 bases and 3 bases, there was a span of 8 bases. The CDR3 runs 14 residues. The V gene's germline CDR1 is SGHNT and CDR2 YYREEE (reference sequence). The CDR3 DNA sequence: TGTGCCAGCAGCTTGGGGGGCGCGACAGATACGCAGTATTTT. Amino acid sequence: CASSLGGATDTQYF.

The rearrangement uses TRBV11-1 and TRBJ2-3; no definite D call. The CDR3 is made up of 13 amino acids. Looked up from germline, CDR1 is SGHAT and CDR2 is FQDESV (reference sequence). V was trimmed by 5 bases and J by 10 bases, leaving 16 bases between them. The CDR3 nucleotides are TGTGCCAGCAGCCCGAGATCAGAGGCGGCGCAGTATTTT. It is translated as CASSPRSEAAQYF.

The genes are TRBV5-4 and TRBJ2-6; D unresolved. This CDR3 spans 14 amino acids. The V and J ends lost 2 bases and 4 bases respectively, with 7 bases between them. Germline CDR1 is SGHNT and CDR2 is YYREEE (reference sequence). CDR3 amino acids: CASSFVLGANVLTF. CDR3 coding DNA: TGTGCCAGCAGCTTCGTGTTAGGGGCCAACGTCCTGACTTTC.

The rearrangement uses TRBV9 and TRBJ2-7, with 7 bases lining up with TRBD1. V gave up 0 bases and J gave up 4 bases; unmatched junction bases: 4. This CDR3 spans 14 amino acids. Looked up from germline, CDR1 is SGDLS and CDR2 is YYNGEE. The CDR3 DNA is TGTGCCAGCAGCGTAGACGGGACAGTTTACGAGCAGTACTTC. Translated: CASSVDGTVYEQYF.

A few counts support this clone. The V call is TRBV7-9, the J call TRBJ1-2; D not certain. V was clipped by 2 bases and J by 8 bases, with 12 bases between them. The CDR3 sequence is 13 residues long. Germline-derived CDR1 and CDR2 are SEHNR and FQNEAQ (reference sequence). As DNA, the CDR3 is TGTGCCAGCAGCTTATTGCTGGACCAAGGCTACACCTTC. It specifies CASSLLLDQGYTF.

The gene calls are TRBV6-5 and TRBJ2-5; D assignment may be TRBD1 or TRBD2 (5 bases each). The length of the CDR3 is 15 residues. Germline CDR1 and CDR2: MNHEY and SVGAGI. Trimming pared 6 bases from V and 5 bases from J, leaving 19 bases between. The CDR3 reads CASSMGVGLPETQYF. The CDR3 DNA reads TGTGCCAGCAGCATGGGGGTAGGGCTCCCGGAGACCCAGTACTTC.

The chain combines TRBV28 with TRBJ1-2; no definite D call. V lost 5 bases, J lost 4 bases, and 11 bases lay in between. Germline CDR1 and CDR2: MDHEN and SYDVKM. CDR3 length equals 13 residues. This CDR3 reads CASSPFDAYGYTF. The CDR3 coding sequence is TGTGCCAGCAGTCCCTTCGATGCCTATGGCTACACCTTC.

The CDR3 region has the DNA TGTGCCAGTAGTATTCAGGGTTGGACCACAGATACGCAGTATTTT. Translated, it gives CASSIQGWTTDTQYF. The chain couples TRBV19 to TRBJ2-3, with a tentative D call TRBD1 (5 bases). The germline V gene encodes CDR1 LNHDA and CDR2 SQIVND (reference sequence). Trimming stripped 3 bases from V and 2 bases from J, with 12 bases between. The CDR3 has 15 residues. Drawing the rest from reference TRBV19 and TRBJ2-3, the complete variable domain is DGGITQSPKYLFRKEGQNVTLSCEQNLNHDAMYWYRQDPGQGLRLIYYSQIVNDFQKGDIAEGYSVSREKKESFPLTVTSAQKNPTAFYLCASSIQGWTTDTQYFGPGTRLTVL.

The chain links TRBV6-5 to TRBJ2-3; 8 bases are a match to TRBD1. CDR3 length: 14 residues. Germline CDR1 is MNHEY and CDR2 is SVGAGI. Trimming removed 6 bases from V and 2 bases from J; junction bases left unmatched: 4. The CDR3: CASRRDRSTDTQYF. The CDR3 DNA reads as TGTGCCAGCAGAAGGGACAGGTCCACAGATACGCAGTATTTT.

V usage is TRBV6-1 and J usage is TRBJ2-7; 9 bases match TRBD1. The CDR3 sequence is 14 residues long. In germline, CDR1 is MNHNS, CDR2 SASEGT. The V segment lost 6 bases and the J segment 4 bases; nucleotides outside the gene matches: 7. This CDR3 reads CASRPGTGIYEQYF. The CDR3 bases are TGTGCCAGCAGACCCGGGACAGGGATTTACGAGCAGTACTTC.

The V gene is TRBV7-3, the J gene TRBJ2-3; D is unclear. In germline, CDR1 is SGHTA, CDR2 FQGTGA. V lost 5 bases to trimming and J lost 0 bases, with 3 bases between them. The CDR3 spans 12 residues. The CDR3: CASSRSTDTQYF. CDR3 nucleotides: TGTGCCAGCAGCCGTAGCACAGATACGCAGTATTTT.